The entry that follows covers one TCR beta chain sequence. This table comes from immunoSEQ multiplex PCR, and its TCRdb copy is limited to in-frame clones, with some not included. The repertoire has 68,000 or so clones, about 74% of them found once; the top ten carry 23%. Germline loops: CDR1 LGHNA, CDR2 YNFKEQ. The CDR3 runs 14 residues. The V end was cut by 0 bases, the J end by 4 bases, with 7 bases between. This sample is drawn from a study of blood T cell repertoires in COVID-19. The chain uses TRBV4-2 and TRBJ1-5; D might be TRBD1 (5 bases). This clonotype was obtained from a human donor in a cohort sampled during active COVID-19. The specimen sequenced was peripheral blood. CDR3 residues: CASSQDGGNQPQHF. Here the CDR3 DNA reads TGTGCCAGCAGCCAAGATGGGGGGAATCAGCCCCAGCATTTT.